A selection of T cell receptor beta chains follows, all from one sample in a study of response to subunit inactivated influenza vaccine. TCRdb used MiXCR to reprocess the RT-PCR reads, holding one entry per CDR3 protein. Altogether about 780,000 distinct CDR3 sequences are present, approximately 17% being singletons, with the ten largest covering roughly 10%. This material consisted of PBMCs from blood, taken 4 to 6 days after vaccination. The receptors were gathered from a man between 45 and 60 years old who received an inactivated influenza vaccine. Each CDR3 is given with its conserved first and last residue. The order of the fields is V gene, J gene, clone size, D gene, CDR3 DNA, CDR3 protein. The D gene is left open where the match is weak. The size of a clone is reported for some rows only, either as once, few or many, or as a class for expanded clones.

>TRBV28|TRBJ2-7|NA|TRBD1
TGTGCCAGCAGGAGGACAGGGTCAGGTTCCTACGAGCAGTACTTC
CASRRTGSGSYEQYF
>TRBV20-1|TRBJ1-5|few|NA
TGCAGTTCGGGGTACGGCAATCAGCCCCAGCATTTT
CSSGYGNQPQHF
>TRBV6-2/TRBV6-3|TRBJ2-7|NA|NA
TGTGCCAGCAGTTACGGCTCGGGGGAGCAGTACTTC
CASSYGSGEQYF
>TRBV5-6|TRBJ2-4|few|TRBD2
TGTGCCAGCAGGTTGACTAGCGGCCCCAAAAACATTCAGTACTTC
CASRLTSGPKNIQYF
>TRBV24-1|TRBJ2-3|many|NA
TGTGCCACCAGTGCCCCTAGCACAGATACGCAGTATTTT
CATSAPSTDTQYF
>TRBV25-1|TRBJ2-2|NA|TRBD1
TGTGCCAGCAGTGAACGACAGGGGCTGAGCACCGGGGAGCTGTTTTTT
CASSERQGLSTGELFF
>TRBV25-1|TRBJ2-1|NA|TRBD2
TGTGCCAGCAAGCCAACTTCGAATAGGGCGGGAGGGCCACTCTTC
CASKPTSNRAGGPLF
>TRBV6-2/TRBV6-3|TRBJ2-7|NA|TRBD2
TGTGCCAGCAGTTACGGTGGTAGCGGGATTTCCACCTACGAGCAGTACTTC
CASSYGGSGISTYEQYF
>TRBV5-8|TRBJ2-1|few|NA
TGTGCCAGCAGGCTCTGGGGCAGGGACAATGAGCAGTTCTTC
CASRLWGRDNEQFF
>TRBV5-1|TRBJ2-3|NA|NA
TGCGCCAGCAGCCCCCTGACTGTTGTAGATACGCAGTATTTT
CASSPLTVVDTQYF
>TRBV20-1|TRBJ2-5|NA|NA
TGCAGTGCTAGAGGGGGTGCAGGGGAGGAAGAGACCCAGTACTTC
CSARGGAGEEETQYF
>TRBV7-2|TRBJ1-5|few|NA
TGTGCCAGCAGCTTAGCTCCTAGTGAGCCCCAGCATTTT
CASSLAPSEPQHF
>TRBV20-1|TRBJ2-3|few|NA
TGCAGTGCTAAGGGGGGTCCGGGGGTTGTTAGGGCAGATACGCAGTATTTT
CSAKGGPGVVRADTQYF
>TRBV12-3/TRBV12-4|TRBJ2-1|many|TRBD2
TGTGCCAGCAGTTTTCTAGCGGGCTCCTACAATGAGCAGTTCTTC
CASSFLAGSYNEQFF
>TRBV5-1|TRBJ2-1|few|NA
TGCGCCAGCAGCTCCACTGGGGGCCCGGACGGGGGCAACAATGAGCAGTTCTTC
CASSSTGGPDGGNNEQFF
>TRBV5-1|TRBJ1-1|NA|NA
TGCGCCAGCAGCCCGGGACGGTTGAACACTGAAGCTTTCTTT
CASSPGRLNTEAFF
>TRBV7-9|TRBJ2-7|NA|TRBD2
TGTGCCAGCAGCTTGGGGGGGGGTTTACAAGAGCAGTACTTC
CASSLGGGLQEQYF
>TRBV2|TRBJ2-1|once|NA
TGTGCCAGCAGCACCAGGTACTACAATGAGCAGTTCTTC
CASSTRYYNEQFF
>TRBV30|TRBJ2-7|NA|TRBD2
TGTGCCTGGACCCCATTGCGGGGGGTAGCCTACGAGCAGTACTTC
CAWTPLRGVAYEQYF
>TRBV14|TRBJ2-5|NA|TRBD1
TGTGCCAGCAGCCTGCGGGACAGGGGCTCGGAGACCCAGTACTTC
CASSLRDRGSETQYF
>TRBV11-3|TRBJ1-1|many|NA
TGTGCCAGCAGCTTAGTCTTGGCAGGCTCTGCTTCTTCGAACACTGAAGCTTTCTTT
CASSLVLAGSASSNTEAFF
>TRBV29-1|TRBJ2-3|NA|NA
TGCAGCGTTGCGGGGGGCGGTACGCAGTATTTT
CSVAGGGTQYF
>TRBV5-5|TRBJ2-3|few|NA
TGTGCCAGCAGCTTGGGGCCCAGCAGGGCGTCGGATACGCAGTATTTT
CASSLGPSRASDTQYF
>TRBV6-2/TRBV6-3|TRBJ2-1|few|NA
TGTGCCAGCAGTTTCCCTATGTCCGGCGGTGAGCAGTTCTTC
CASSFPMSGGEQFF
>TRBV5-1|TRBJ2-1|NA|TRBD2
TGCGCCAGCAGCTGGGGGACTAGCGGGGGGGCTGATGAGCAGTTCTTC
CASSWGTSGGADEQFF